This T cell receptor beta chain was sequenced for a study of blood T cell repertoires in COVID-19. The overall study: Sites in the United States, Italy and Spain provided acute and convalescent COVID-19 samples. Nucleic acid was either cDNA or gDNA, and it came from T cells, B-cell-depleted T cells, or PBMCs.

Original processing notes: Reference gene primer amplification gave estimated nucleated cell counts. Sequencing was performed with immunoSEQ multiplex PCR; in TCRdb, only in-frame clones are kept and a portion is missing. The DNA was the basis for D and trimming; V, J and clone size are from that table. The sample carries some 200,000 clones, 84% recorded once. This clone was seen a single time. The V gene end was trimmed by 3 bases and the J gene end by 4 bases; junction bases not matched to a gene: 5. Germline loops: CDR1 SGDLS, CDR2 YYNGEE. The CDR3 is made up of 15 amino acids. Seattle researchers signed up patients amid active infection and tracked them longitudinally.

This TCR was sampled from a woman older than 75 with COVID-19, enrolled during active disease. This chain links TRBV9 with TRBJ1-5; 9 nucleotides line up with TRBD1. Sequenced input: peripheral blood. The chain's CDR3 is CASSAEGQGNQPQHF. The DNA for the CDR3 is TGTGCCAGCAGCGCTGAGGGACAGGGAAATCAGCCCCAGCATTTT.